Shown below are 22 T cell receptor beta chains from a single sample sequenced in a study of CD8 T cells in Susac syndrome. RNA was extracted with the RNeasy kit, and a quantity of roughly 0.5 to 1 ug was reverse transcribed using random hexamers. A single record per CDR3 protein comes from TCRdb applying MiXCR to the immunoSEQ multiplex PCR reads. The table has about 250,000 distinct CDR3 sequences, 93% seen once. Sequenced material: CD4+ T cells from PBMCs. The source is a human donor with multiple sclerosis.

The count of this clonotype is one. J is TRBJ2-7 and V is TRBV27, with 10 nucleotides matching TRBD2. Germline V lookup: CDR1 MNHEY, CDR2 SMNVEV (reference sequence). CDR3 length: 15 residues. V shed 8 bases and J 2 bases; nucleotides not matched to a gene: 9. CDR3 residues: CASQRLAGLPYEQYV. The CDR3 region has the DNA TGTGCCAGCCAGAGACTAGCGGGCCTCCCCTACGAGCAGTACGTC.

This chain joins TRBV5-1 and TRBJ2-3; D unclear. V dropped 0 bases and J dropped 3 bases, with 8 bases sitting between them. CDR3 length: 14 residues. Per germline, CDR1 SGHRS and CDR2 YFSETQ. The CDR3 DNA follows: TGCGCCAGCAGCTTGGAACTACCGACAGATACGCAGTATTTT. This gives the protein CASSLELPTDTQYF.

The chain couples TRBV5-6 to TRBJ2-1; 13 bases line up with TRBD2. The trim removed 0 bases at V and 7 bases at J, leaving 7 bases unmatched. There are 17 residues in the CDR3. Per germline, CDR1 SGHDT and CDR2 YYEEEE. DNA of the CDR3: TGTGCCAGCAGCTTGGACAAGGGACTAGCGGGAAGGAATGAGCAGTTCTTC. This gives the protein CASSLDKGLAGRNEQFF.

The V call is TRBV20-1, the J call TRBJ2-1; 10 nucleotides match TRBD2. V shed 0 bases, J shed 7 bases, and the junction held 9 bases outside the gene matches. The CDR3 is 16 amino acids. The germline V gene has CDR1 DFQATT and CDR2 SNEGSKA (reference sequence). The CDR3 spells CSARDLSGRAWNEQFF. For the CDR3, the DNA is TGCAGTGCTAGAGATCTAAGCGGGAGGGCCTGGAATGAGCAGTTCTTC.

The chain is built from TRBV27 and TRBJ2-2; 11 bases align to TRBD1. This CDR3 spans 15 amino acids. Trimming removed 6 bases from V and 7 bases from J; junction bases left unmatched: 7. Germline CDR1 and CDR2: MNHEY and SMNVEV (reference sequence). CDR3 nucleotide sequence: TGTGCCAGCAGAGGACAGGGGGCATATGGCGGGGAGCTGTTTTTT. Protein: CASRGQGAYGGELFF.

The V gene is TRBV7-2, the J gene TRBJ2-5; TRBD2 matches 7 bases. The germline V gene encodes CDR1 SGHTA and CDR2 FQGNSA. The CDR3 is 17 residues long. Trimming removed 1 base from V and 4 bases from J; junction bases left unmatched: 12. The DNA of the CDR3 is TGTGCCAGCAGCTTAGGAGGTGGGGGAGGGCACCGAGAGACCCAGTACTTC. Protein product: CASSLGGGGGHRETQYF.

The CDR3, as DNA: TGTGCCATCAGTGAGTCGGGTACTGGGGCCAACGTCCTGACTTTC. Translating it yields CAISESGTGANVLTF. The rearrangement links TRBV10-3 to TRBJ2-6; D is undetermined. The germline V gene encodes CDR1 ENHRY and CDR2 SYGVKD. This CDR3 has 15 amino acids. The V gene lost 0 bases and the J gene lost 2 bases, with 5 bases spanning the gap.

CDR3 residues: CATSEGTGGIYEQYF. CDR3 sequence (DNA): TGTGCCACCAGTGAAGGGACAGGGGGAATCTACGAGCAGTACTTC. The chain employs TRBV24-1 and TRBJ2-7; 11 bases line up with TRBD1. The CDR3 runs 15 residues. J was trimmed by 3 bases and V by 4 bases; bases with no gene match: 4. Germline loops: CDR1 KGHDR, CDR2 SFDVKD.

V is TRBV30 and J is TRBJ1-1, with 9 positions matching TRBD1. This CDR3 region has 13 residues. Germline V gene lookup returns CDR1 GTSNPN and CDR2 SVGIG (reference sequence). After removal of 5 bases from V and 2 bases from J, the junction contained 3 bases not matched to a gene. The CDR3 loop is CAWDRGANTEAFF. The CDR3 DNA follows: TGTGCCTGGGACAGGGGGGCTAACACTGAAGCTTTCTTT.

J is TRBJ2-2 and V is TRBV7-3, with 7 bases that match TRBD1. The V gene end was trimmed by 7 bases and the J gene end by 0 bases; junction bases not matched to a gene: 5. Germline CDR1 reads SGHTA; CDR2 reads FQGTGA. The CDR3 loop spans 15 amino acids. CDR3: CASTPGQTNTGELFF. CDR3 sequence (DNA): TGTGCCAGCACCCCGGGACAGACGAACACCGGGGAGCTGTTTTTT. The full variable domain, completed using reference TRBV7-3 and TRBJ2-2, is GAGVSQTPSNKVTEKGKYVELRCDPISGHTALYWYRQSLGQGPEFLIYFQGTGAADDSGLPNDRFFAVRPEGSVSTLKIQRTERGDSAVYLCASTPGQTNTGELFFGEGSRLTVL.

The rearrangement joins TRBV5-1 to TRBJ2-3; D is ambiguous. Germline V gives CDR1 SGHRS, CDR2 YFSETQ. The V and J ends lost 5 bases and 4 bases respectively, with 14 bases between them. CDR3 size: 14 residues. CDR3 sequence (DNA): TGCGCCAGCAGGGCCACAGTGCTCCCAGATACGCAGTATTTT. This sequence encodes CASRATVLPDTQYF. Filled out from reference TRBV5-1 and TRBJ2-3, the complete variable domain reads KAGVTQTPRYLIKTRGQQVTLSCSPISGHRSVSWYQQTPGQGLQFLFEYFSETQRNKGNFPGRFSGRQFSNSRSEMNVSTLELGDSALYLCASRATVLPDTQYFGPGTRLTVL.

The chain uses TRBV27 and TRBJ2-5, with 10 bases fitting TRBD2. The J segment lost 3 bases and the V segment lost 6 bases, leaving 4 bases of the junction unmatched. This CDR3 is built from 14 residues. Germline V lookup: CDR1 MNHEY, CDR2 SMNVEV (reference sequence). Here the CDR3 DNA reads TGTGCCAGCAGGGAGCGGGGGGGGAAAGAGACCCAGTACTTC. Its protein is CASRERGGKETQYF.

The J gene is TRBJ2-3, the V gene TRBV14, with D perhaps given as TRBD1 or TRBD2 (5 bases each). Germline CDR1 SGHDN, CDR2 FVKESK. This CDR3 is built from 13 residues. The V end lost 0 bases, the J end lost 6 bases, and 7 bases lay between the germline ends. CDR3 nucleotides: TGTGCCAGCAGCCAAGATTGGGGGGATACGCAGTATTTT. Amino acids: CASSQDWGDTQYF.

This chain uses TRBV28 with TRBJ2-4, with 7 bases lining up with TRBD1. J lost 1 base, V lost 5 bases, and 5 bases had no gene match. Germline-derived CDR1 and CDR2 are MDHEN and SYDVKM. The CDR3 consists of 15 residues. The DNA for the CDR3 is TGTGCCAGCAGTCTCACAGGGGCGGCCAAAAACATTCAGTACTTC. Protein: CASSLTGAAKNIQYF.

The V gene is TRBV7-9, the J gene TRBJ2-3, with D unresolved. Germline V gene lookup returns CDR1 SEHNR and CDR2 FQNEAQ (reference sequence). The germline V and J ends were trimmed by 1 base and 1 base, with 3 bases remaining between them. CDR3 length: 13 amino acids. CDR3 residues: CASSLVRTDTQYF. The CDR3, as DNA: TGTGCCAGCAGCTTAGTCCGCACAGATACGCAGTATTTT.

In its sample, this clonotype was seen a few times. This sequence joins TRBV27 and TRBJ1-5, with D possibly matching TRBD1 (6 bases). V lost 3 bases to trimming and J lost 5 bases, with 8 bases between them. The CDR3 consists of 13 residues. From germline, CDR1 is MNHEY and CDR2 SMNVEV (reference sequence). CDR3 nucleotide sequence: TGTGCCAGCAGTTTTGCAGGGGATCAGCCCCAGCATTTT. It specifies CASSFAGDQPQHF.

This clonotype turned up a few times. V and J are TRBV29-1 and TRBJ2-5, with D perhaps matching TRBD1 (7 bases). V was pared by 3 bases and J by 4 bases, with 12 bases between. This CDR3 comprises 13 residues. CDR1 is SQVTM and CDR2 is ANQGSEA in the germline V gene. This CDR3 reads CSVDAGTAETQYF. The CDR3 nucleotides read TGCAGCGTTGATGCGGGGACAGCAGAGACCCAGTACTTC. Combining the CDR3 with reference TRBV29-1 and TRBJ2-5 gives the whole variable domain SAVISQKPSRDICQRGTSLTIQCQVDSQVTMMFWYRQQPGQSLTLIATANQGSEATYESGFVIDKFPISRPNLTFSTLTVSNMSPEDSSIYLCSVDAGTAETQYFGPGTRLLVL.

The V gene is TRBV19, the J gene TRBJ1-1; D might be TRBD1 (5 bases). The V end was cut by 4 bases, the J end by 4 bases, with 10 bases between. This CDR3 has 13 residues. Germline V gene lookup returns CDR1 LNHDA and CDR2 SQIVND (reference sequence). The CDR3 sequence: CASSTQDGTEAFF. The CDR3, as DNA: TGTGCCAGTAGTACACAGGACGGCACTGAAGCTTTCTTT.

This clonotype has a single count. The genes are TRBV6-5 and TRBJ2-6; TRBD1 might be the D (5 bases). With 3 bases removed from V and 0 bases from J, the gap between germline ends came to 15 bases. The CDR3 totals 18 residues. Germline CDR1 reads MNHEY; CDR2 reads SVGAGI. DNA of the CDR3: TGTGCCAGCAGTTATTGGGGCCAGAGGACCTCTGGGGCCAACGTCCTGACTTTC. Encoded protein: CASSYWGQRTSGANVLTF.

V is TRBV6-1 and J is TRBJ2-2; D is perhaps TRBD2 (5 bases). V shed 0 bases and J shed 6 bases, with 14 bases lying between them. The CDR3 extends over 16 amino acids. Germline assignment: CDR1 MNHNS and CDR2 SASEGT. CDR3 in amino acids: CASSEANPAGAGELFF. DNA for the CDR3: TGTGCCAGCAGTGAAGCGAATCCGGCGGGTGCCGGGGAGCTGTTTTTT.

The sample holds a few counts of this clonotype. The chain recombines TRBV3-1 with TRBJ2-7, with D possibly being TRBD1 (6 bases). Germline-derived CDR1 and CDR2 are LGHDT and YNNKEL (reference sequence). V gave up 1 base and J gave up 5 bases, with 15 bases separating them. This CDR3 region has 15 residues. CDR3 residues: CASSQAGTNLNEQYF. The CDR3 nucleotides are TGTGCCAGCAGCCAAGCCGGGACAAATTTAAACGAGCAGTACTTC.

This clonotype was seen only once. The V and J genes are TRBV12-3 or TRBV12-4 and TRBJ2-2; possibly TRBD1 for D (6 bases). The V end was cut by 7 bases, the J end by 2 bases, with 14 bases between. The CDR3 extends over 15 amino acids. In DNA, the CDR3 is TGTGCCAGCATGCCATGGGGGCCTAACACCGGGGAGCTGTTTTTT. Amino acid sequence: CASMPWGPNTGELFF.